This section outlines one TCR beta chain sequence together with its context. The authors' processing: Counts of nucleated cells, estimated from reference gene primer amplification, were obtained. Generated by immunoSEQ multiplex PCR, the TCRdb table keeps only in-frame clones and is missing some. From that table come the V and J calls and clone size; the DNA was used to work out D and trimming. Seen here are just over 650,000 clones, 90% observed once, and the top ten hold 0.2% to 0.3%. These data belong to a study of blood T cell repertoires in COVID-19. About the research overall: Spain, Italy and the United States supplied samples that represented acute and convalescent COVID-19. PBMCs, B-cell-depleted T cells, or T cells provided the cDNA or gDNA that made up the material.

The CDR3 spans 18 residues. V lost 0 bases, J lost 0 bases, and 17 bases lay in between. Per germline, CDR1 SGHDT and CDR2 YYEEEE. The V call is TRBV5-6, the J call TRBJ2-3, with unresolved D. The clonotype originates from a young woman with acute or convalescent COVID-19. Input material: peripheral blood. The CDR3 DNA sequence: TGTGCCAGCAGCTTGGCCGTCGACTCCGAGGCTAGCACAGATACGCAGTATTTT. It is translated as CASSLAVDSEASTDTQYF.